What follows is one TCR beta chain and its context. Its antigen is still unknown. TCRdb reprocessed the 5' RACE reads with MiXCR, giving one entry per CDR3 protein. The sample has approximately 220,000 distinct CDR3 sequences; 7.5% are singletons. These data are taken from a study of identical twins. Study-level points and caveats: Instead of following the same donors, the conclusions were based on cross-sectional statistical analysis. There was an excess of low generation probability in the out-of-frame alpha sequences that twins shared. Models underestimated how often monozygotic twins shared out-of-frame TCR alpha.

Deletions cut 5 bases from V and 3 bases from J, with 8 bases between. The CDR3 has 12 residues. CDR1 and CDR2 from the germline V gene are MDHEN and SYDVKM. The same sample was also studied in work on yellow fever vaccine responses in identical twins.

Material for sequencing was CD8+ T cells sorted from blood. This TCR came from a woman aged 18-29 years in good health. The V and J genes are TRBV28 and TRBJ2-7, with D hard to call. CDR3 nucleotides: TGTGCCAGCAGTCCGACCGTCTACGAGCAGTACTTC. It translates to CASSPTVYEQYF.